This passage covers 3 T cell receptor beta chains from one sample sequenced in a study of somatic mutations in cytotoxic T cells in rheumatoid arthritis. The assay was immunoSEQ multiplex PCR, and TCRdb's table has in-frame clones only and misses some. The data contain just under 30,000 clones, approximately 86% of them singletons. The sample comprised CD8+ T cells sorted from blood. All receptors come from an adult with rheumatoid arthritis.

The genes are TRBV9 and TRBJ2-2; TRBD2 agrees at 10 bases. Germline-derived CDR1 and CDR2 are SGDLS and YYNGEE. The V and J ends lost 2 bases and 5 bases, in that order; junction bases with no gene match: 6. This CDR3 comprises 16 residues. The chain's CDR3 is CASSVNLAGETGELFF. CDR3 DNA: TGTGCCAGCAGCGTCAATCTAGCGGGAGAGACCGGGGAGCTGTTTTTT.

This clone was observed a single time. The gene calls are TRBV9 and TRBJ2-5; 9 nucleotides line up with TRBD1. The V segment lost 3 bases and the J segment 5 bases; nucleotides outside the gene matches: 8. CDR1 is SGDLS, CDR2 YYNGEE, per germline. The CDR3 consists of 15 residues. The CDR3 nucleotides are TGTGCCAGCAGCGAACCCGGACAGGGGAGGGAGACCCAGTACTTC. Translating gives CASSEPGQGRETQYF.

The CDR3 DNA reads as TGTGCCAGCAGCCCTCGGGACAGCCAAGAGACCCAGTACTTC. As protein: CASSPRDSQETQYF. The chain carries TRBV11-3 and TRBJ2-5, with 7 bases identical to TRBD1. V dropped 5 bases and J dropped 1; count of bases not matched to a gene: 4. CDR1 and CDR2 (germline): SGHNT, YENEEA. The CDR3 totals 14 residues.